One and the same sample provided the 21 T cell receptor beta chains below, sequenced in a study of blood T cell repertoires in COVID-19. Produced via immunoSEQ multiplex PCR; TCRdb's table is partial and in-frame only. Of 160,000 or so clones listed, roughly 90% are singletons. The sample comprised peripheral blood. Every receptor here comes from a man aged 60-69 years with acute or convalescent COVID-19.

J is TRBJ1-6 and V is TRBV15; D perhaps matches TRBD1 (6 bases). Trimming removed 0 bases from V and 7 bases from J, with 16 bases in between. CDR3 length equals 17 residues. Germline V CDR1 and CDR2: LNHNV, YYDKDF (reference sequence). CDR3 in DNA: TGTGCCACCAGCAGAGAAAGAACCGGGACACGGAATTCACCCCTCCACTTT. Protein sequence: CATSRERTGTRNSPLHF.

The rearrangement uses TRBV4-3 and TRBJ1-1; D might be TRBD1 (6 bases). Germline loops: CDR1 LGHNA, CDR2 YSLEER. Trimming removed 0 bases from V and 3 bases from J, with 14 bases in between. CDR3 length equals 16 residues. Here the CDR3 reads CASSQDLRGTDTEAFF. CDR3 bases: TGCGCCAGCAGCCAAGATCTCAGGGGTACAGACACTGAAGCTTTCTTT.

V usage is TRBV7-3 and J usage is TRBJ2-3; 10 bases fit TRBD2. The CDR3 has 17 residues. Trimming removed 5 bases from V and 3 bases from J; junction bases left unmatched: 11. Germline values: CDR1 SGHTA, CDR2 FQGTGA. As DNA, the CDR3 is TGTGCCAGCAGCCCCACTCTAGCGGGGGATGGGACAGATACGCAGTATTTT. Translation: CASSPTLAGDGTDTQYF.

The genes are TRBV5-1 and TRBJ1-2; the D is unclear. Between the trimmed V and J ends, which lost 4 bases and 4 bases, there was a span of 11 bases. The CDR3 consists of 13 residues. Germline V gene sequence: CDR1 SGHRS, CDR2 YFSETQ. The CDR3 spells CASSPAEGYGYTF. As DNA, the CDR3 is TGCGCCAGCAGCCCGGCGGAAGGCTATGGCTACACCTTC.

This chain uses TRBV6-5 with TRBJ1-1, with D possibly being TRBD1 (5 bases). The germline V gene encodes CDR1 MNHEY and CDR2 SVGAGI. The CDR3 length is 13 residues. V was pared by 7 bases and J by 5 bases, with 14 bases between. In nucleotides, the CDR3 is TGTGCCAGCATCGCCAGGGTGGGTACTGAAGCTTTCTTT. Encoded protein: CASIARVGTEAFF.

The V call is TRBV19, the J call TRBJ2-3; 7 bases line up with TRBD1. The length of the CDR3 is 17 residues. CDR1 and CDR2 (germline): LNHDA, SQIVND (reference sequence). V shed 2 bases, J shed 5 bases, and the junction held 13 bases outside the gene matches. The CDR3 DNA reads TGTGCCAGTAGTATACGGACAGGACGAACTACGGGAGATACGCAGTATTTT. It encodes CASSIRTGRTTGDTQYF.

The chain links TRBV2 to TRBJ1-1; the match to TRBD1 covers 8 bases. This CDR3 is built from 13 residues. With V trimmed by 6 bases and J by 8 bases, 8 bases remained unmatched. Per the germline V gene, CDR1 is SNHLY and CDR2 is FYNNEI. CDR3 protein: CASSGGQGGEAFF. The CDR3 DNA reads TGTGCCAGCAGCGGCGGACAGGGCGGGGAAGCTTTCTTT.

The CDR3 DNA follows: TGTGCCAGCAGCCCACGGGACAGGGGATCCTACAATGAGCAGTTCTTC. This translates into CASSPRDRGSYNEQFF. The J gene is TRBJ2-1, the V gene TRBV7-8; 10 nucleotides agree with TRBD1. The trim removed 5 bases at V and 1 base at J, leaving 5 bases unmatched. This CDR3 has 16 amino acids. Germline V gene sequence: CDR1 SGHVS, CDR2 FQNEAQ.

The chain is built from TRBV23-1 and TRBJ1-1; maybe TRBD1 (5 bases). TRBV23-1 is an open reading frame whose function is uncertain. The CDR3 has 12 amino acids. V lost 5 bases, J lost 11 bases, and 15 bases lay in between. CDR3 amino acids: CASSEPQGTAFF. CDR3 nucleotides: TGCGCCAGCAGTGAACCGCAGGGTACGGCTTTCTTT.

The chain is built from TRBV6-1 and TRBJ1-6, with 9 bases lining up with TRBD1. The CDR3 contains 15 residues. Unmatched junction bases numbered 4, after V lost 3 bases and J lost 7 bases. The germline CDR1 and CDR2 sequences are MNHNS and SASEGT. The CDR3 DNA is TGTGCCAGCAGTGATCGGGACAGGGTAAATTCACCCCTCCACTTT. Translation gives CASSDRDRVNSPLHF.

V gene TRBV25-1 combines with J gene TRBJ2-1, with a tentative D call TRBD2 (5 bases). The germline gives CDR1 MGHDK, CDR2 SYGVNS. Trimming left V 9 bases short and J 5 bases short, with 14 bases between. The CDR3 sequence is 13 residues long. The CDR3 sequence is CARDSGIHNEQFF. The CDR3 DNA reads TGTGCCAGAGACTCCGGGATACACAATGAGCAGTTCTTC.

This chain links TRBV29-1 with TRBJ1-4, with D unclear. Looked up from germline, CDR1 is SQVTM and CDR2 is ANQGSEA. The CDR3 length is 12 residues. V shed 7 bases and J shed 5 bases, with 11 bases lying between them. CDR3 nucleotide sequence: TGCAGCGCCGACATTGGGAATGAAAAACTGTTTTTT. It is translated as CSADIGNEKLFF.

The CDR3 here is CASRDSVQETQYF. CDR3 nucleotides: TGTGCCAGCCGTGACAGCGTGCAAGAGACCCAGTACTTC. This chain joins TRBV12-3 or TRBV12-4 and TRBJ2-5, with D possibly matching TRBD1 (5 bases). V lost 8 bases, J lost 2 bases, and 12 bases lay in between. The CDR3 sequence is 13 residues long.

The chain links TRBV6-5 to TRBJ1-6, with TRBD1 matching 11 bases. CDR3 length equals 14 residues. Germline assignment: CDR1 MNHEY and CDR2 SVGAGI. V was pared by 6 bases and J by 10 bases, with 5 bases of the junction left unmatched. Written as DNA, the CDR3 is TGTGCCAGCAGCGGGACAGGGGGGAGATCACCCCTCCACTTT. Translated: CASSGTGGRSPLHF.

The rearrangement links TRBV12-5 to TRBJ1-5; 7 bases agree with TRBD1. With 0 bases clipped from V and 0 bases from J, the junction kept 2 bases outside the gene matches. The germline V gene encodes CDR1 LGHNT and CDR2 FRNRAP. CDR3 size: 16 residues. CDR3: CASGLVDRDSNQPQHF. The CDR3 DNA sequence: TGTGCTAGTGGTTTGGTCGACAGGGATAGCAATCAGCCCCAGCATTTT.

The V and J genes are TRBV4-1 and TRBJ1-3; D is unclear. This CDR3 is 16 amino acids long. Per the germline V gene, CDR1 is MGHRA and CDR2 is YSYEKL. Trimming cost V 4 bases and J 0 bases, with 13 bases left between them. In DNA form, the CDR3 reads TGCGCCAGCAGCCTTACAGTACTTGACTCTGGAAACACCATATATTTT. Its protein is CASSLTVLDSGNTIYF.

V usage is TRBV5-1 and J usage is TRBJ2-3, with D perhaps TRBD1 (5 bases). The V end lost 2 bases, the J end lost 5 bases, and 15 bases lay between the germline ends. The CDR3 length is 15 residues. From germline, CDR1 is SGHRS and CDR2 YFSETQ. Here the CDR3 reads CASSLGSRVIDTQYF. CDR3 DNA: TGCGCCAGCAGCTTAGGTTCCAGGGTGATAGATACGCAGTATTTT.

The rearrangement joins TRBV18 to TRBJ2-5, with TRBD1 matching over 8 bases. Germline V gene lookup returns CDR1 KGHSH and CDR2 LQKENI. Germline trimming cut 1 base from V and 9 bases from J; bases unmatched to any gene: 10. The CDR3 is 15 residues long. The CDR3 bases are TGTGCCAGCTCACCACAGGCAGGGGGCCCCGAAGCCCAGTACTTC. It translates to CASSPQAGGPEAQYF.

J is TRBJ2-2 and V is TRBV5-1; 10 positions agree with TRBD2. The junction had 5 bases not matched to a gene; V was cut back by 3 bases and J by 3 bases. Germline V CDR1 and CDR2: SGHRS, YFSETQ. The CDR3 is 16 residues long. Here the CDR3 reads CASSSLAGGDTGELFF. The CDR3 bases are TGCGCCAGCAGCTCTTTAGCGGGGGGAGACACCGGGGAGCTGTTTTTT.

With respect to this clone: Other DNA sequences within the sample encode an identical CDR3. The V gene is TRBV18, the J gene TRBJ1-1; D perhaps matches TRBD1 (5 bases). This CDR3 contains 14 residues. Per the germline V gene, CDR1 is KGHSH and CDR2 is LQKENI. With 3 bases removed from V and 4 bases from J, the gap between germline ends came to 12 bases. CDR3 protein: CASSPSREGTEAFF. In nucleotides, the CDR3 is TGTGCCAGCTCACCCTCCAGGGAAGGCACTGAAGCTTTCTTT.

The chain links TRBV5-1 to TRBJ2-7; TRBD1 is a possible D gene (5 bases). The CDR3 runs 13 residues. Trimming pared 1 base from V and 2 bases from J, leaving 7 bases between. CDR1 and CDR2 (germline): SGHRS, YFSETQ. CDR3 nucleotide sequence: TGCGCCAGCAGCTTGACAGGACCCTACGAGCAGTACTTC. It codes for CASSLTGPYEQYF.